This T cell receptor (beta chain) was identified during a study of CD8 T cells in Susac syndrome. Overall study: Blood was drawn from patients with Susac syndrome. At that point, they were therapy-naive, on corticosteroids, or on intravenous immunoglobulin alone.

For this clonotype: Its specificity is unknown.

V was trimmed by 7 bases and J by 0 bases, leaving 6 bases between them. The CDR3 length is 11 residues. CDR1 is DFQATT, CDR2 SNEGSKA, per germline (reference sequence). Study observations and caveats: None of the CD4+ T cell repertoires in Susac syndrome showed clonal expansion.

Sequencing of TCR beta, carried out with a high-throughput approach, was applied to CD8+ and CD4+ T cells from the blood. An input of roughly 0.45 to 1 ug of RNA was subjected to reverse transcription using random hexamers. The method of amplification for TCR beta CDR3 was immunoSEQ multiplex PCR, covering 54 Vbeta and 13 Jbeta. TCRdb re-derived calls from the immunoSEQ multiplex PCR reads in MiXCR, one entry per CDR3 protein. The profile shows about 94,000 distinct CDR3 sequences, around 94% of them singletons. This receptor was obtained from a human donor with Susac syndrome. Sequenced material: CD4+ T cells from PBMCs. The V and J genes are TRBV20-1 and TRBJ1-1, with a tentative D call TRBD1 (5 bases). Written as DNA, the CDR3 is TGCAGTGGGGACCTGAACACTGAAGCTTTCTTT. Its protein product is CSGDLNTEAFF.